This T cell receptor beta chain originates from a study of post-analysis software for immune sequencing data. Germline values: CDR1 SGHRS, CDR2 YFSETQ. The CDR3 loop spans 14 amino acids. J lost 4 bases, V lost 2 bases, and 5 bases had no gene match. Overall study findings and caveats: When patients were compared with controls, about 5 TRBV segments were more frequent, TRBV5-6, TRBV5-1 and TRBV20-1 among them. Analysis by F measure revealed that same-batch samples clustered strongly together.

Each TCR beta cDNA library carried unique molecular identifiers. TCRdb redid the calling of the PCR reads with MiXCR, one entry per CDR3 protein. The sample lists about 800,000 distinct CDR3 sequences; 25% to 30% were seen once. In regard to this clonotype: Its antigen is still unknown.

Specimen: blood. This TCR was sampled from a girl aged 10 to 17 with multiple sclerosis. V gene TRBV5-1 combines with J gene TRBJ1-2; TRBD1 matches at 7 bases. For the CDR3, the DNA is TGCGCCAGCAGCTTAGACAGGGCGATCTATGGCTACACCTTC. Translating gives CASSLDRAIYGYTF.